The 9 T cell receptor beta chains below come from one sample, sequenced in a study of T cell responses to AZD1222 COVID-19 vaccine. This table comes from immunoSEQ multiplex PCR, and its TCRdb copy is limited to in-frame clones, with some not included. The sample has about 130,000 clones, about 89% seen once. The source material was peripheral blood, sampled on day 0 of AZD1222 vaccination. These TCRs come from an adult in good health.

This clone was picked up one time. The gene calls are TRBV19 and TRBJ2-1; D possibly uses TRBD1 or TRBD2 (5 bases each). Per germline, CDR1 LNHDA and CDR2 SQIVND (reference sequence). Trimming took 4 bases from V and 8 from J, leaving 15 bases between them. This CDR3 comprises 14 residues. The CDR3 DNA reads TGTGCCAGTAGTAACCGGGGCACAATCGATGAGCAGTTCTTC. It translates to CASSNRGTIDEQFF.

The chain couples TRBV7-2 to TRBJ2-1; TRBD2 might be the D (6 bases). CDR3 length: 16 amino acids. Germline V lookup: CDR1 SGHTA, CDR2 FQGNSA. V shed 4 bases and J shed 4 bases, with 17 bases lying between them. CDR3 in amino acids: CASSSRGLGGYNEQFF. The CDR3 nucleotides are TGTGCCAGCAGCTCGCGGGGACTGGGGGGATACAATGAGCAGTTCTTC.

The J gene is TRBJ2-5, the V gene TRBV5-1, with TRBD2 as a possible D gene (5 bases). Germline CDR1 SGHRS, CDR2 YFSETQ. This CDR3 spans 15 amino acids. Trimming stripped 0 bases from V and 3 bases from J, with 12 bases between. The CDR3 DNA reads TGCGCCAGCAGCTTGGGAGGGCGGGTGGAAGAGACCCAGTACTTC. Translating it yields CASSLGGRVEETQYF.

CDR3 residues: CASSPTRDSYNSPLHF. The CDR3, as DNA: TGTGCCAGCAGCCCCACAAGGGACTCCTATAATTCACCCCTCCACTTT. This chain uses TRBV16 with TRBJ1-6, with D hard to call. The CDR3 loop spans 16 amino acids. Germline CDR1 and CDR2: KGHSY and FQNENV. With 4 bases removed from V and 0 bases from J, the gap between germline ends came to 10 bases.

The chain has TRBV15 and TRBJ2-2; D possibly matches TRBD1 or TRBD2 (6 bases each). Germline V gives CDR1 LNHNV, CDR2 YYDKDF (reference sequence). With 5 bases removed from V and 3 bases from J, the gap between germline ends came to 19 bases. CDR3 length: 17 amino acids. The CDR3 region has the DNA TGTGCCACCAGCGGGATAGGGGGGCGAGGGGACACCGGGGAGCTGTTTTTT. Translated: CATSGIGGRGDTGELFF.

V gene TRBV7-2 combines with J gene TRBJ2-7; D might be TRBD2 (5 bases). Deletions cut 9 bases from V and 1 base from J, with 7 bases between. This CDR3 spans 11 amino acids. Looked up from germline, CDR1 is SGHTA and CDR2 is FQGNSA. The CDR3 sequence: CASRGSYEQYF. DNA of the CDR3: TGTGCCAGTCGGGGTTCCTACGAGCAGTACTTC.

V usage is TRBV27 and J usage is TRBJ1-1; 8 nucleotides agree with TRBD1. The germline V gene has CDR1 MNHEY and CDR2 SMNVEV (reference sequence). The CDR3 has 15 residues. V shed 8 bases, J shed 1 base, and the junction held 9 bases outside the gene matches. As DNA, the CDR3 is TGTGCCAGCGGGGTCAGGGGGCGCGGGAACACTGAAGCTTTCTTT. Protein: CASGVRGRGNTEAFF.

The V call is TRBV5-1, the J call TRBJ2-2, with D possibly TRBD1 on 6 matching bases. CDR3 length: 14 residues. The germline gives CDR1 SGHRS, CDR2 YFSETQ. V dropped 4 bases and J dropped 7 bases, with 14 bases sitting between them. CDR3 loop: CASSDLTGNGELFF. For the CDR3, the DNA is TGCGCCAGCAGCGACCTTACAGGGAACGGGGAGCTGTTTTTT. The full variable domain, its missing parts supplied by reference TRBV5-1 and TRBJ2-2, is KAGVTQTPRYLIKTRGQQVTLSCSPISGHRSVSWYQQTPGQGLQFLFEYFSETQRNKGNFPGRFSGRQFSNSRSEMNVSTLELGDSALYLCASSDLTGNGELFFGEGSRLTVL.

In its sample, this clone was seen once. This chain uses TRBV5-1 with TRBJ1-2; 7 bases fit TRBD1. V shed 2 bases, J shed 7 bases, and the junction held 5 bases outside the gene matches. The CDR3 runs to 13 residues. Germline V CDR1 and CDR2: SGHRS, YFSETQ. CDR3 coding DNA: TGCGCCAGCAGCTTAGACAGGGTACGTGGCTACACCTTC. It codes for CASSLDRVRGYTF.